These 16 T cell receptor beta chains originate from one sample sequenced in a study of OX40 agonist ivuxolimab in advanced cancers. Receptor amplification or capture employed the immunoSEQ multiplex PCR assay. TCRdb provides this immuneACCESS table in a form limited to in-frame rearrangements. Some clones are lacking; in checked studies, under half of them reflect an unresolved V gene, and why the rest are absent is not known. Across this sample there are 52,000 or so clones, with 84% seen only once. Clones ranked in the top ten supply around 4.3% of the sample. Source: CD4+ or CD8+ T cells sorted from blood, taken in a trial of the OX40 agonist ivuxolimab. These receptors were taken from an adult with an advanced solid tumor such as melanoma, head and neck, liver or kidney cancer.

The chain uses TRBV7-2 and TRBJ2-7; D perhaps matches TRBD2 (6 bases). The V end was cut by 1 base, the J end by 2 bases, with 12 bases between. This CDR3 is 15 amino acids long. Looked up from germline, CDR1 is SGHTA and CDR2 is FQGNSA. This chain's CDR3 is CASSLGPSETYEQYF. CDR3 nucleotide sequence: TGTGCCAGCAGCTTAGGGCCTAGCGAAACCTACGAGCAGTACTTC. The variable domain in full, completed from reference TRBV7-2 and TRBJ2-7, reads GAGVSQSPSNKVTEKGKDVELRCDPISGHTALYWYRQSLGQGLEFLIYFQGNSAPDKSGLPSDRFSAERTGGSVSTLTIQRTQQEDSAVYLCASSLGPSETYEQYFGPGTRLTVT.

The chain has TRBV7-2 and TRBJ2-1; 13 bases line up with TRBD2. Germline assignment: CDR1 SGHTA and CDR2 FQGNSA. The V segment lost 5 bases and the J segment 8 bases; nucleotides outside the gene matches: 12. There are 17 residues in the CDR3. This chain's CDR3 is CASSTRTSGSLMDEQFF. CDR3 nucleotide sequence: TGTGCCAGCAGCACGCGGACTAGCGGGAGTTTAATGGATGAGCAGTTCTTC.

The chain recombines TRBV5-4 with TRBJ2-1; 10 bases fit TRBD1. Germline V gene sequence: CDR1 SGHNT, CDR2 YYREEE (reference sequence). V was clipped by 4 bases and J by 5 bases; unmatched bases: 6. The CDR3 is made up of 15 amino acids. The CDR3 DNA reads TGTGCCAGCAGCCCGGGACAGGGGAACGACAATGAGCAGTTCTTC. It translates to CASSPGQGNDNEQFF.

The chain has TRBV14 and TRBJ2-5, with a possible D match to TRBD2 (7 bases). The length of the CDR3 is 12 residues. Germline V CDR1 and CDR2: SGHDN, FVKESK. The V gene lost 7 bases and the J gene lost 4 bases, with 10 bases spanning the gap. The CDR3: CASNRGGETQYF. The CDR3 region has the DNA TGTGCCAGCAATAGGGGGGGAGAGACCCAGTACTTC.

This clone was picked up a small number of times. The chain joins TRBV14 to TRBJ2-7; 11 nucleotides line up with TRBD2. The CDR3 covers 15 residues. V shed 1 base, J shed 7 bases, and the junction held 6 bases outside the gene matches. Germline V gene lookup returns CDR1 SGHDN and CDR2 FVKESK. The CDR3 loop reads CASSQATSGIGEQYF. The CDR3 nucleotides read TGTGCCAGCAGCCAAGCGACTAGCGGGATCGGTGAGCAGTACTTC.

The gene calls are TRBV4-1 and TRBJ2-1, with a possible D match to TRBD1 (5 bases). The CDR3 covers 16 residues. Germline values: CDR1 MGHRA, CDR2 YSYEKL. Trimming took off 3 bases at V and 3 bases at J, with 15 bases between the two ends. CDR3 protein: CASSQLDILDYNEQFF. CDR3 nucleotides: TGCGCCAGCAGCCAGTTGGACATCCTAGACTACAATGAGCAGTTCTTC.

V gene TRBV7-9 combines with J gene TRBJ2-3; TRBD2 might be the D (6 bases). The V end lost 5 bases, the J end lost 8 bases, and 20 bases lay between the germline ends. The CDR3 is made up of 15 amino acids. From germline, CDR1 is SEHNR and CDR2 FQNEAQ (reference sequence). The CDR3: CASSPTGVAVGTQYF. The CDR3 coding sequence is TGTGCCAGCAGCCCCACGGGAGTGGCAGTGGGTACGCAGTATTTT.

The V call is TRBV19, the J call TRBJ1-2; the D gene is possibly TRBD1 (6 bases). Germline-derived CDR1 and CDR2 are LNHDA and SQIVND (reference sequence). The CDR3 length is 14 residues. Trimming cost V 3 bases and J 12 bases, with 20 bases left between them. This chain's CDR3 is CASSMSGQSFSDTF. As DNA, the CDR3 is TGTGCCAGTAGTATGTCAGGACAGTCCTTCTCGGACACCTTC.

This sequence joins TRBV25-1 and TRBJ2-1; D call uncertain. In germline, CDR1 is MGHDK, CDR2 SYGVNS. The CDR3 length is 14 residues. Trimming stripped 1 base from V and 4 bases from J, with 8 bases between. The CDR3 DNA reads TGTGCCAGCAGTGAATTACGTGATTACAATGAGCAGTTCTTC. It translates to CASSELRDYNEQFF.

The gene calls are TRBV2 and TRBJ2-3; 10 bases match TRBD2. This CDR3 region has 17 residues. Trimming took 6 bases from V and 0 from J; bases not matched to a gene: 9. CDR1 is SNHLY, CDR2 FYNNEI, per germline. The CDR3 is CASSVRTSGVSTDTQYF. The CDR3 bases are TGTGCCAGCAGCGTCCGGACTAGCGGAGTCAGCACAGATACGCAGTATTTT.

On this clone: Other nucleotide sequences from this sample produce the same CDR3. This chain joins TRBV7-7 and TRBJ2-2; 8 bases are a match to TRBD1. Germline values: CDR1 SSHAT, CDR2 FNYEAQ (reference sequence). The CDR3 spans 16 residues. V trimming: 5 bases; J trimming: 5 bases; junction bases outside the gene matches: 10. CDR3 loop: CASSQSGGGRTGELFF. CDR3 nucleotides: TGTGCCAGCAGCCAATCAGGGGGCGGGCGAACCGGGGAGCTGTTTTTT.

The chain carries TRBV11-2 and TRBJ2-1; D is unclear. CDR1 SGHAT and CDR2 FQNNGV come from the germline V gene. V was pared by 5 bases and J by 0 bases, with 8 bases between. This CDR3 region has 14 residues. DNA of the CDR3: TGTGCCAGCAGCGCTTCGAGCTCCTACAATGAGCAGTTCTTC. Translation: CASSASSSYNEQFF. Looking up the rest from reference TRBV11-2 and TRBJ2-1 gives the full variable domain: EAGVAQSPRYKIIEKRQSVAFWCNPISGHATLYWYQQILGQGPKLLIQFQNNGVVDDSQLPKDRFSAERLKGVDSTLKIQPAKLEDSAVYLCASSASSSYNEQFFGPGTRLTVL.

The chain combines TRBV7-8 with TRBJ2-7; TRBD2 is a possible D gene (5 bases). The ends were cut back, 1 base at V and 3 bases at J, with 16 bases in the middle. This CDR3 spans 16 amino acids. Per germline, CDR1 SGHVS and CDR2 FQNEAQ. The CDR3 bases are TGTGCCAGCAGCTTAGGTACTAGTTCCTACTACTACGAGCAGTACTTC. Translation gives CASSLGTSSYYYEQYF. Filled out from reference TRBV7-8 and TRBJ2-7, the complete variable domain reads GAGVSQSPRYKVAKRGQDVALRCDPISGHVSLFWYQQALGQGPEFLTYFQNEAQLDKSGLPSDRFFAERPEGSVSTLKIQRTQQEDSAVYLCASSLGTSSYYYEQYFGPGTRLTVT.

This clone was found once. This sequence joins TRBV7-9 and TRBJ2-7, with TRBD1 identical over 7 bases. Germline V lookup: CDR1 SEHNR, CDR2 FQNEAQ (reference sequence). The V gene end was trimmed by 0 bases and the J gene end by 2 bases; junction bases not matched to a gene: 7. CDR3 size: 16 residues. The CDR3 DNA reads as TGTGCCAGCAGCTTAGCACCGGGACAGAGCACCTACGAGCAGTACTTC. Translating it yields CASSLAPGQSTYEQYF.

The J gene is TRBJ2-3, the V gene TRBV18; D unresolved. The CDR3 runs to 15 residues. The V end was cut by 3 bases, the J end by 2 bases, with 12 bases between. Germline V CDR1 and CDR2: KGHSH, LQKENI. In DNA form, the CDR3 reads TGTGCCAGCTCACCGACGGCGGACCCCACAGATACGCAGTATTTT. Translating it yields CASSPTADPTDTQYF.

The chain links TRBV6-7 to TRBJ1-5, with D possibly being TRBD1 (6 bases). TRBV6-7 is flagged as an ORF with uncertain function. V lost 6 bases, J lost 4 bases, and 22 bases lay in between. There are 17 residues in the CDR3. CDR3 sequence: CASRSRDTKTGNQPQHF. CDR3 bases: TGTGCCAGCAGGAGCCGGGACACAAAAACGGGTAATCAGCCCCAGCATTTT.